Below are 25 T cell receptor beta chains sequenced from a single sample in a study of CD8 T cells in Susac syndrome. Random hexamers were used to reverse transcribe an amount of about 0.5 to 1 ug RNA. TCRdb reanalysed the immunoSEQ multiplex PCR reads using MiXCR and keeps one entry per CDR3 protein. The sample lists around 140,000 distinct CDR3 sequences, approximately 79% occurring once. The sample was CD8+ T cells from PBMCs. The receptors derive from a human donor with multiple sclerosis.

V gene TRBV4-3 combines with J gene TRBJ2-2, with D hard to call. Germline V gene lookup returns CDR1 LGHNA and CDR2 YSLEER. The ends were cut back, 1 base at V and 6 bases at J, with 15 bases in the middle. The length of the CDR3 is 16 residues. The CDR3: CASSQARFGSSGELFF. In DNA, the CDR3 is TGCGCCAGCAGCCAAGCCAGGTTTGGAAGTTCCGGGGAGCTGTTTTTT.

V is TRBV29-1 and J is TRBJ2-7; D remains unclear. The germline gives CDR1 SQVTM, CDR2 ANQGSEA. V was cut by 4 bases and J by 6 bases, with 13 bases left in between. The CDR3 is 12 amino acids. The CDR3 bases are TGCAGCGTTGTGGCTAGTCGGGCCGAGCAGTACTTC. Protein product: CSVVASRAEQYF.

V gene TRBV12-3 or TRBV12-4 combines with J gene TRBJ2-4; weak D call: TRBD2 (5 bases). This CDR3 has 12 amino acids. Trimming pared 5 bases from V and 9 bases from J, leaving 11 bases between. Here the CDR3 DNA reads TGTGCCAGCAGTGAAGGGAGCGGCATTCAGTACTTC. It translates to CASSEGSGIQYF.

The V call is TRBV5-1, the J call TRBJ2-1; no definite D call. The germline V gene has CDR1 SGHRS and CDR2 YFSETQ. This CDR3 region has 15 residues. V lost 0 bases, J lost 4 bases, and 11 bases lay in between. CDR3 in DNA: TGCGCCAGCAGCTTGGGCACCCCACTATACAATGAGCAGTTCTTC. Translated: CASSLGTPLYNEQFF.

This chain uses TRBV19 with TRBJ2-4, with D perhaps TRBD1 or TRBD2 (7 bases each). There are 14 residues in the CDR3. From germline, CDR1 is LNHDA and CDR2 SQIVND (reference sequence). V lost 5 bases and J lost 5, with 13 bases in between. The CDR3 protein is CASSWAGGENIQYF. CDR3 nucleotides: TGTGCCAGTAGTTGGGCAGGGGGGGAAAACATTCAGTACTTC.

This chain links TRBV29-1 with TRBJ2-1, with 8 nucleotides matching TRBD2. The CDR3 extends over 13 amino acids. The junction had 2 bases not matched to a gene; V was cut back by 2 bases and J by 5 bases. Germline values: CDR1 SQVTM, CDR2 ANQGSEA. DNA of the CDR3: TGCAGCGTTGAAAGCGGGAGCCACAATGAGCAGTTCTTC. Protein product: CSVESGSHNEQFF.

This clonotype has more than one count but fewer than ten. The chain has TRBV2 and TRBJ2-7; 7 nucleotides align to TRBD1. The CDR3 is 16 amino acids. The trim removed 1 base at V and 2 bases at J, leaving 8 bases unmatched. The germline CDR1 and CDR2 sequences are SNHLY and FYNNEI. The DNA for the CDR3 is TGTGCCAGCAGTGAAGGGGGGACAGTATTTCCCTACGAGCAGTACTTC. The encoded protein is CASSEGGTVFPYEQYF.

The chain carries TRBV9 and TRBJ2-5, with D perhaps matching TRBD2 (6 bases). This CDR3 region has 17 residues. V was trimmed by 0 bases and J by 5 bases, leaving 20 bases between them. Germline V gene sequence: CDR1 SGDLS, CDR2 YYNGEE. For the CDR3, the DNA is TGTGCCAGCAGCGTAGAAGGGACCTATAGCGGATTGGAGACCCAGTACTTC. It yields the protein CASSVEGTYSGLETQYF. Based on the CDR3 plus reference TRBV9 and TRBJ2-5, the full variable domain is DSGVTQTPKHLITATGQRVTLRCSPRSGDLSVYWYQQSLDQGLQFLIQYYNGEERAKGNILERFSAQQFPDLHSELNLSSLELGDSALYFCASSVEGTYSGLETQYFGPGTRLLVL.

The chain links TRBV27 to TRBJ1-2; no clear D gene. This CDR3 is 13 amino acids long. Germline V gene lookup returns CDR1 MNHEY and CDR2 SMNVEV (reference sequence). V shed 5 bases and J shed 6 bases, with 13 bases lying between them. The CDR3 spells CASSLHPKDGYTF. The CDR3 coding sequence is TGTGCCAGCAGTCTCCACCCCAAGGATGGCTACACCTTC.

The chain carries TRBV16 and TRBJ1-6; D possibly corresponds to TRBD1 (5 bases). CDR3 length: 14 residues. Germline lookup yields CDR1 KGHSY and CDR2 FQNENV. With 5 bases removed from V and 7 bases from J, the gap between germline ends came to 12 bases. As DNA, the CDR3 is TGTGCCAGCAGCGCAACGGGGCTGAATTCACCCCTCCACTTT. This sequence encodes CASSATGLNSPLHF.

This chain uses TRBV5-1 with TRBJ1-1; 7 bases fit TRBD1. This CDR3 is 18 amino acids long. The germline V gene encodes CDR1 SGHRS and CDR2 YFSETQ. The trim removed 3 bases at V and 1 base at J, leaving 15 bases unmatched. CDR3 nucleotide sequence: TGCGCCAGCAGCTGGACCACCCTACAGGGGACCGCGAACACTGAAGCTTTCTTT. It yields the protein CASSWTTLQGTANTEAFF.

This chain uses TRBV9 with TRBJ2-1; 13 nucleotides line up with TRBD2. Germline-derived CDR1 and CDR2 are SGDLS and YYNGEE. CDR3 length equals 20 residues. Losses at the gene ends were 0 bases for V and 4 bases for J; bases not matched to a gene: 13. The CDR3, as DNA: TGTGCCAGCAGCGTAGCCGGGACTAGCGGGACCATGACTCCTTACAATGAGCAGTTCTTC. Translation: CASSVAGTSGTMTPYNEQFF.

The rearrangement joins TRBV4-3 to TRBJ1-1; TRBD1 is a possible D gene (6 bases). This CDR3 has 15 amino acids. Germline V gives CDR1 LGHNA, CDR2 YSLEER. Trimming cost V 4 bases and J 2 bases, with 14 bases left between them. The CDR3 coding sequence is TGCGCCAGCAGCCCTTGGGACACCGAAAACACTGAAGCTTTCTTT. This sequence encodes CASSPWDTENTEAFF.

This clonotype has at least ten counts. The chain employs TRBV12-3 or TRBV12-4 and TRBJ2-2; D uncertain. V shed 5 bases and J shed 3 bases, with 4 bases lying between them. The CDR3 is 12 amino acids. The CDR3: CASSPYTGELFF. CDR3 nucleotide sequence: TGTGCCAGCAGTCCCTACACCGGGGAGCTGTTTTTT.

This clonotype occurred a few times. The rearrangement uses TRBV24-1 and TRBJ2-1, with D tentatively TRBD2 (6 bases). V lost 5 bases to trimming and J lost 4 bases, with 11 bases between them. The CDR3 loop spans 14 amino acids. CDR1 and CDR2 (germline): KGHDR, SFDVKD. CDR3 protein: CATSVGGPYNEQFF. The CDR3 bases are TGTGCCACCAGTGTGGGGGGACCTTACAATGAGCAGTTCTTC.

The chain has TRBV6-1 and TRBJ2-5; possible D gene TRBD1, 7 bases. There are 17 residues in the CDR3. V lost 6 bases, J lost 2 bases, and 22 bases lay in between. CDR1 and CDR2 (germline): MNHNS, SASEGT. The CDR3 loop reads CASSPGALQGIQETQYF. The CDR3 DNA follows: TGTGCCAGCAGCCCGGGGGCCCTACAGGGGATTCAAGAGACCCAGTACTTC.

The CDR3, as DNA: TGTGCCAGCAGCCTGACGGACAGGGCGAACACTGAAGCTTTCTTT. Protein: CASSLTDRANTEAFF. The chain uses TRBV7-3 and TRBJ1-1, with 8 bases aligning to TRBD1. The length of the CDR3 is 15 residues. V gave up 5 bases and J gave up 1 base; unmatched junction bases: 6. Germline CDR1 and CDR2: SGHTA and FQGTGA.

The chain carries TRBV6-1 and TRBJ1-4; D is unclear. Trimming stripped 11 bases from V and 3 bases from J, with 10 bases between. The CDR3 consists of 12 residues. Germline V gives CDR1 MNHNS, CDR2 SASEGT. CDR3 nucleotides: TGTGCCTCGTCACGAGCTAATGAAAAACTGTTTTTT. It yields the protein CASSRANEKLFF.

V is TRBV6-1 and J is TRBJ2-7; D assignment may be TRBD1 or TRBD2 (6 bases each). Germline loops: CDR1 MNHNS, CDR2 SASEGT. This CDR3 has 15 residues. With 6 bases removed from V and 1 base from J, the gap between germline ends came to 16 bases. Here the CDR3 reads CASSGGRGPSYEQYF. DNA for the CDR3: TGTGCCAGCAGCGGGGGCAGGGGCCCTTCCTACGAGCAGTACTTC.

This clonotype was seen only once. V is TRBV20-1 and J is TRBJ1-2, with unresolved D. The germline V and J ends were trimmed by 3 bases and 2 bases, with 19 bases remaining between them. This CDR3 has 16 amino acids. Germline values: CDR1 DFQATT, CDR2 SNEGSKA (reference sequence). This CDR3 reads CSASHPLVGGNYGYTF. Written as DNA, the CDR3 is TGCAGTGCTAGCCACCCCCTCGTTGGCGGCAACTATGGCTACACCTTC.

V is TRBV11-3 and J is TRBJ2-1; 9 bases are shared with TRBD2. V gave up 5 bases and J gave up 4 bases; unmatched junction bases: 9. Germline V CDR1 and CDR2: SGHNT, YENEEA. The CDR3 sequence is 16 residues long. DNA for the CDR3: TGTGCCAGCAGCCCACTTGAAAGCGGGAGGTACAATGAGCAGTTCTTC. This gives the protein CASSPLESGRYNEQFF.

This rearrangement joins TRBV27 to TRBJ1-4; D not resolved. V lost 8 bases to trimming and J lost 10 bases, with 17 bases between them. CDR3 length equals 13 residues. The V gene's germline CDR1 is MNHEY and CDR2 SMNVEV (reference sequence). The CDR3 DNA follows: TGTGCCAGCGGCATCACCGATACCTTAAAACTGTTTTTT. As protein: CASGITDTLKLFF.

This chain joins TRBV12-3 or TRBV12-4 and TRBJ2-7, with 9 bases aligning to TRBD1. Trimming cost V 0 bases and J 9 bases; bases outside gene matches: 9. CDR3 length: 15 amino acids. The CDR3: CASSLATGGDWRQYF. The CDR3 nucleotides read TGTGCCAGCAGTTTAGCGACAGGGGGTGATTGGCGGCAGTACTTC.

This chain joins TRBV7-9 and TRBJ2-1; 10 positions agree with TRBD1. CDR3 size: 15 residues. Unmatched junction bases numbered 8, after V lost 5 bases and J lost 7 bases. CDR1 is SEHNR and CDR2 is FQNEAQ in the germline V gene (reference sequence). The CDR3: CASSLGTGDGNEQFF. The CDR3 DNA is TGTGCCAGCAGCCTAGGGACAGGGGATGGGAATGAGCAGTTCTTC.

This clonotype was seen once. The V and J genes are TRBV5-6 and TRBJ2-5; D gene uncertain. The CDR3 runs 13 residues. The germline gives CDR1 SGHDT, CDR2 YYEEEE. V was clipped by 2 bases and J by 10 bases, with 15 bases between them. CDR3 sequence (DNA): TGTGCCAGCAGCTTCCGGCAAATGAAGATCCAGTACTTC. Encoded protein: CASSFRQMKIQYF.